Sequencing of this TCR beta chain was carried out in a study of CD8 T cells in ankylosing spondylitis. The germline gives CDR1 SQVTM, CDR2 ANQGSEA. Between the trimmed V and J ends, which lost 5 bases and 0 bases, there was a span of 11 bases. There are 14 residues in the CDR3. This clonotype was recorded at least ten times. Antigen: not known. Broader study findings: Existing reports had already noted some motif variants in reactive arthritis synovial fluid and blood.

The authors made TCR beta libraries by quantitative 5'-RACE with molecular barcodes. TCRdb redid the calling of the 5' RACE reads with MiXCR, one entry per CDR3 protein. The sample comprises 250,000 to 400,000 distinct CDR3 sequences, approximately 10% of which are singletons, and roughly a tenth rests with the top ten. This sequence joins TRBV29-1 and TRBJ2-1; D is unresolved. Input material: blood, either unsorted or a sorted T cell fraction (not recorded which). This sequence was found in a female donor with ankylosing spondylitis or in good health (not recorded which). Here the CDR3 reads CSVQPLSSYNEQFF. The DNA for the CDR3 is TGCAGCGTTCAGCCGCTGAGCTCCTACAATGAGCAGTTCTTC.